This TCR beta chain was recorded in a study of blood T cell repertoires in COVID-19. On the study more broadly: Specimens from acute and convalescent COVID-19 originated in the United States, Italy and Spain.

This CDR3 has 16 residues. Germline V gene lookup returns CDR1 SGHTS and CDR2 YDEGEE. Trimming took 4 bases from V and 7 from J; bases not matched to a gene: 9. Membership in each cohort depended on participant-reported clinical history. Original handling: From reference gene primer amplification, estimates of nucleated cell counts were derived. The data were produced by immunoSEQ multiplex PCR, yet TCRdb's version contains in-frame clones alone and is incomplete. V, J and clone size derive from that table, while D and trimming were established from the DNA sequence. The data show fewer than 400,000 clones, approximately 90% seen once.

This TCR was sampled from a woman in her forties or fifties who had recovered from COVID-19. The chain couples TRBV5-8 to TRBJ2-1, with 12 bases matching TRBD2. Sequencing was carried out using PBMCs or T cells enriched from blood (not recorded which). CDR3 nucleotides: TGTGCCAGCAGCCGTGGACTAGCGGGGTTAGGAAATGAGCAGTTCTTC. Residues: CASSRGLAGLGNEQFF.